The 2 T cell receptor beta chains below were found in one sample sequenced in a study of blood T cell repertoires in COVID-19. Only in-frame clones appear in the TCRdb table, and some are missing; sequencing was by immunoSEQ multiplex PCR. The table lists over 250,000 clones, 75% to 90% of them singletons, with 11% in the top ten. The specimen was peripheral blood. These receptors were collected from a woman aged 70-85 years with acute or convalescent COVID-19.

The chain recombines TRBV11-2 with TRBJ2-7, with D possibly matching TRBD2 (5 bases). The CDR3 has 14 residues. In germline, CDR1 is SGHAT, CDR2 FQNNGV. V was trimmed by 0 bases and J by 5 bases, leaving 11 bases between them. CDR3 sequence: CASSLDDPRDEQYF. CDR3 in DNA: TGTGCCAGCAGCTTAGATGACCCGAGGGACGAGCAGTACTTC.

As DNA, the CDR3 is TGTGCCAGCAGCCTGGACAGGGATAATTCACCCCTCCACTTT. This encodes CASSLDRDNSPLHF. The V call is TRBV3-1 (or the pseudogene TRBV3-2), the J call TRBJ1-6; TRBD1 matches 8 bases. This CDR3 region has 14 residues. CDR1 is LGHDT and CDR2 is YNNKEL in the germline V gene (reference sequence). V lost 4 bases to trimming and J lost 5 bases; unmatched junction nucleotides: 1.